The T cell receptor beta chain under discussion was sequenced for a study of CD8+ T cells in alopecia areata. As the sequencing template, cDNA was produced by extracting RNA and reverse transcribing it. Profiling relied on immunoSEQ multiplex PCR, and the TCRdb table lists in-frame clones only, not all of them. The repertoire consists of over 150,000 clones, with approximately 62% occurring once and the leading ten covering 1.7%. With 5 bases clipped from V and 7 bases from J, the junction kept 10 bases outside the gene matches. Germline assignment: CDR1 GTSNPN and CDR2 SVGIG (reference sequence). The CDR3 is 13 residues long. In its sample, this clone was seen once.

The chain employs TRBV30 and TRBJ1-2, with 7 bases fitting TRBD1. This sequence originates from a human donor with alopecia areata. The sample in question was CD4+ T cells sorted from blood, obtained at week 0. Here the CDR3 DNA reads TGTGCCTGGGACAGGGACCGCCGAGGTGGCTACACCTTC. This gives the protein CAWDRDRRGGYTF.